This T cell receptor (beta chain) is drawn from a study of molecular identifiers for immune sequencing clone quantification. Study details: The replicates split RNA from approximately 22,000 or 94,000 naive CD8 cells five ways and sequenced four. General observations from the study: Clonotypes surpassing 20 RNA copies contained over 98% of effector molecules, versus under 1% in naive cells.

This clonotype was counted a few times. Its antigen is still unknown. Germline values: CDR1 LGHNA, CDR2 YSLEER. The CDR3 runs 14 residues. Deletions cut 1 base from V and 8 bases from J, with 12 bases between. Naive CD8 T cells were sorted, and the gate applied was CD8+CD4-CCR7+CD45RA+. TCRdb passed the PCR reads through MiXCR, listing each CDR3 protein once. In the table there are approximately 500,000 distinct CDR3 sequences, 20% to 25% of which are singletons. Sequences were obtained from naive CD8+ T cells from blood, with Jurkat cell RNA spiked in. Subset of the sample: FACS-sorted CD8+CD4-CCR7+CD45RA+ naive T cells. This receptor was identified in a human donor in good health. Some libraries in this study had Jurkat cell RNA spiked in. The gene calls are TRBV4-3 and TRBJ2-1; no definite D call. CDR3 loop: CASSQVVSFDEQFF. Here the CDR3 DNA reads TGCGCCAGCAGCCAAGTAGTGAGTTTCGATGAGCAGTTCTTC.